The 5 T cell receptor beta chains below were found in one sample sequenced in a study of blood T cell repertoires in COVID-19. The method was immunoSEQ multiplex PCR; TCRdb's version includes in-frame clones alone and lacks a portion of them. The sample has 45,000 to 60,000 clones; about 89% are singletons. Material: peripheral blood. Receptors were obtained from a man aged 55-75 years with acute or convalescent COVID-19.

V is TRBV6-5 and J is TRBJ1-1, with D perhaps matching TRBD1 (6 bases). The CDR3 runs 14 residues. Germline loops: CDR1 MNHEY, CDR2 SVGAGI. V lost 5 bases and J 4 bases, leaving 14 bases between the germline ends. CDR3 nucleotide sequence: TGTGCCAGCAGTCGGACCCGAGGGGGCACTGAAGCTTTCTTT. Translated, it gives CASSRTRGGTEAFF.

In its sample, this clone was seen a few times. The V and J genes are TRBV5-1 and TRBJ2-7; 8 nucleotides line up with TRBD1. This CDR3 region has 15 residues. Trimming at V came to 0 bases and at J to 6 bases, leaving 8 bases not matched to a gene. Germline-derived CDR1 and CDR2 are SGHRS and YFSETQ. This CDR3 reads CASSLAGQGFGEQYF. CDR3 DNA: TGCGCCAGCAGCTTGGCCGGACAGGGCTTCGGCGAGCAGTACTTC.

This clone showed up just once. This rearrangement joins TRBV6-5 to TRBJ1-2; 7 positions agree with TRBD1. The CDR3 is 14 amino acids. V dropped 6 bases and J dropped 6; count of bases not matched to a gene: 10. CDR1 and CDR2 (germline): MNHEY, SVGAGI. The CDR3 loop reads CASRGDRVWDGYTF. The CDR3 DNA follows: TGTGCCAGCAGGGGAGACAGGGTTTGGGATGGCTACACCTTC.

The genes are TRBV20-1 and TRBJ2-7; 11 bases are a match to TRBD2. The CDR3 totals 14 residues. The junction had 7 bases not matched to a gene; V was cut back by 3 bases and J by 6 bases. The V gene's germline CDR1 is DFQATT and CDR2 SNEGSKA (reference sequence). The CDR3 reads CSASILAGGSEQYF. As DNA, the CDR3 is TGCAGTGCTAGTATTCTAGCGGGGGGTAGCGAGCAGTACTTC.

The count of this clone is one. The chain joins TRBV6-6 to TRBJ1-6; no reliable D call. Germline CDR1 is MNHNY and CDR2 is SVGAGI (reference sequence). This CDR3 contains 14 residues. Trimming stripped 4 bases from V and 8 bases from J, with 12 bases between. CDR3 protein: CASSWAARDSPLHF. The CDR3 DNA reads as TGTGCCAGCAGTTGGGCCGCGAGGGATTCACCCCTCCACTTT.